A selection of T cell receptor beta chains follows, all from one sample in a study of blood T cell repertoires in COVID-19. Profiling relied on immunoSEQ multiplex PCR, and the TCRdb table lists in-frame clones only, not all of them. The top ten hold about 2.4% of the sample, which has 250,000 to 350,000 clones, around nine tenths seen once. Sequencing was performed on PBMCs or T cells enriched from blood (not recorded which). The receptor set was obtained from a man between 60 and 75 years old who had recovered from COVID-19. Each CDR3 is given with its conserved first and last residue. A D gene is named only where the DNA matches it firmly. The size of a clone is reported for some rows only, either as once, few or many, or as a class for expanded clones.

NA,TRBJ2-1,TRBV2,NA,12,TGTGCCAGCAACCTCCTCGGCAATGAGCAGTTCTTC,CASNLLGNEQFF
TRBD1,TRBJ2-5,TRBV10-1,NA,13,TGCGCCAGCAGATTACAGGGGCAAGAGACCCAGTACTTC,CASRLQGQETQYF
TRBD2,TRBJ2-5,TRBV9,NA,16,TGTGCCAGCAGCGTAGGTGCTAGCGGGGAACAAGAGACCCAGTACTTC,CASSVGASGEQETQYF
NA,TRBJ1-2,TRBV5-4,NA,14,TGTGCCAGCAGCTTGACAGCTTCTAACTATGGCTACACCTTC,CASSLTASNYGYTF
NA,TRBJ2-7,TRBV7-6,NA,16,TGTGCCAGCAGCATCGCCCCTCTGGCAGGGCAATACGAGCAGTACTTC,CASSIAPLAGQYEQYF
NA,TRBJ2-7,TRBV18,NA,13,TGTGCCAGCTCAACTCCGACAGAATACGAGCAGTACTTC,CASSTPTEYEQYF
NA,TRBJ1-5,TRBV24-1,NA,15,TGTGCCACCTCCCCGGCTGTGGGGGCAGGCCAGCCCCAGCATTTT,CATSPAVGAGQPQHF
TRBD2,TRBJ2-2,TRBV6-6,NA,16,TGTGCCAGCAGTCCTATACTAGCGGGGGGCGCCGGGGAGCTGTTTTTT,CASSPILAGGAGELFF
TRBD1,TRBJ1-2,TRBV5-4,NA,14,TGTGCCAGCAGTATTCCGGGACAGGGGCATGGCTACACCTTC,CASSIPGQGHGYTF
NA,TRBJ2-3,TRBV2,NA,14,TGTGCCACCGGTTTCGGGAGTCTGACAGATACGCAGTATTTT,CATGFGSLTDTQYF
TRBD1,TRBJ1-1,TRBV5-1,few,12,TGCGCCAGCAGCCAGGGACAGACTGAAGCTTTCTTT,CASSQGQTEAFF
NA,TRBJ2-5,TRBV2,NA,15,TGTGCCACAGTCCCAATGGGGACTCGGGGGGAGACCCAGTACTTC,CATVPMGTRGETQYF
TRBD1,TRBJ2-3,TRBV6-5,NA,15,TGTGCCAGCACCAAGGGACAGAGGAGCACAGATACGCAGTATTTT,CASTKGQRSTDTQYF
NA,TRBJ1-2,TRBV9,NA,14,TGTGCCAGCAGCACCAGCACCGGGGACTATGGCTACACCTTC,CASSTSTGDYGYTF
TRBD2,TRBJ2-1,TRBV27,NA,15,TGTGCCACCAAGAGCGGGGCCGGCTCCTACAATGAGCAGTTCTTC,CATKSGAGSYNEQFF
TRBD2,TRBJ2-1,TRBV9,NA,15,TGTGCCAGCAGCGCGGGACTAGCGGGGTACAATGAGCAGTTCTTC,CASSAGLAGYNEQFF
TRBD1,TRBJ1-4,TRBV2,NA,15,TGTGCCAGCAGAACACAGGGGGCGAACGGTGAAAAACTGTTTTTT,CASRTQGANGEKLFF
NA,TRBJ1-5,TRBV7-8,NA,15,TGTGCCAGCAGCTTAGCTCAGGGGATTGGGCAGCCCCAGCATTTT,CASSLAQGIGQPQHF
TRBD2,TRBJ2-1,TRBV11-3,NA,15,TGTGCCAGCAGTCGTAGGGGCGGGGGACGCAATGAGCAGTTCTTC,CASSRRGGGRNEQFF
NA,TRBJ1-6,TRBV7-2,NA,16,TGTGCCAGCAGCTCACAAAGAAGCTCCTATAATTCACCCCTCCACTTT,CASSSQRSSYNSPLHF
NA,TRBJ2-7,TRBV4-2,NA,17,TGTGCCAGCAGCCAAGACGGTAAAGGACTCGGCGCCTACGAGCAGTACTTC,CASSQDGKGLGAYEQYF
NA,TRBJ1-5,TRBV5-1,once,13,TGCGCCAGCAGCCTGGACAGTAATCAGCCCCAGCATTTT,CASSLDSNQPQHF